There are a few counts of the clone carrying this TCR beta chain. Its matching antigen is unknown. This specimen comes from a study of T-cell memory formation after mild COVID-19. Study-wide results and caveats: Of the contracting clones, CD4+ ones lay mainly in CM and EM, and CD8+ ones in EMRA.

TCRdb reprocessed the 5' RACE reads with MiXCR, giving one entry per CDR3 protein. The table records about 150,000 distinct CDR3 sequences, under 30% of them present only once. CDR3 size: 16 residues. V dropped 1 base and J dropped 2; count of bases not matched to a gene: 6. The V gene's germline CDR1 is LGHNA and CDR2 YNFKEQ. This clonotype originated in an adult woman who had mild COVID-19 (a few samples of this study predate the infection). Cell type and time point are not known. Sequenced: PBMCs or a T cell subset sorted from them (not recorded which). The J gene is TRBJ2-5, the V gene TRBV4-2; TRBD2 matches 8 bases. The CDR3 nucleotides are TGTGCCAGCAGCCAAGGAGAGGAGCGGGAGCAAGAGACCCAGTACTTC. Translating gives CASSQGEEREQETQYF.